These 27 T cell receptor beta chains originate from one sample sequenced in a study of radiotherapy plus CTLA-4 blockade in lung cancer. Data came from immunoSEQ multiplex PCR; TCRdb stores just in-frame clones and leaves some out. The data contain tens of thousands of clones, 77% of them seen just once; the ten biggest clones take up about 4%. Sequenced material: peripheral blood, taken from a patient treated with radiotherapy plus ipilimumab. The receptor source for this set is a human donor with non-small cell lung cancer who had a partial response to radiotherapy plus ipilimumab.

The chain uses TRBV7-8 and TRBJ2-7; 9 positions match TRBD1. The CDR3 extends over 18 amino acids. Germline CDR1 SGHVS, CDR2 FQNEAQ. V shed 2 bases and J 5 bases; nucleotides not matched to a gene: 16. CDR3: CASSLIGAGQGRRNEQYF. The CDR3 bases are TGTGCCAGCAGCTTAATCGGAGCCGGACAGGGGCGGAGGAACGAGCAGTACTTC.

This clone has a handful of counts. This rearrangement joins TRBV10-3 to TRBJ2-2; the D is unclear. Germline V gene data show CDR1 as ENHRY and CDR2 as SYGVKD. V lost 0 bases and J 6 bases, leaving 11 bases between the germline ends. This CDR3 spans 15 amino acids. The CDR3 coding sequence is TGTGCCATCAGTGAGTCGTCTATCCTCTCCGGGGAGCTGTTTTTT. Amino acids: CAISESSILSGELFF.

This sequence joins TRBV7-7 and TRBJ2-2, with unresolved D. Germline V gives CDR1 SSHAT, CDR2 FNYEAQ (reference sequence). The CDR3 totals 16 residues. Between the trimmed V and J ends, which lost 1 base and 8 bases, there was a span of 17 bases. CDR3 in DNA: TGTGCCAGCAGCTTAGTGTCCCGAACACCCAGGGGGGAGCTGTTTTTT. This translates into CASSLVSRTPRGELFF. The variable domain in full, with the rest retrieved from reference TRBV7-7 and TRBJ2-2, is GAGVSQSPRYKVTKRGQDVTLRCDPISSHATLYWYQQALGQGPEFLTYFNYEAQPDKSGLPSDRFSAERPEGSISTLTIQRTEQRDSAMYRCASSLVSRTPRGELFFGEGSRLTVL.

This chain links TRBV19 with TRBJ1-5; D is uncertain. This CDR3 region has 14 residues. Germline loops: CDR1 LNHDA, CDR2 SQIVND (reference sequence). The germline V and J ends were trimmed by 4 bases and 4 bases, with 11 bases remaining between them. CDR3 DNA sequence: TGTGCCAGTAGTACGAGGGCTAGAAATCAGCCCCAGCATTTT. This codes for CASSTRARNQPQHF.

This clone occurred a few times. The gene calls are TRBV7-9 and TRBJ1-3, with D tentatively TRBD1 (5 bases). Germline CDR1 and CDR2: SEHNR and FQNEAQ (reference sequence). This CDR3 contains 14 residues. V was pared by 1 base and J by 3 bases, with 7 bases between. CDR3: CASSLDRGGNTIYF. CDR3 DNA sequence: TGTGCCAGCAGCTTAGATAGGGGTGGAAACACCATATATTTT.

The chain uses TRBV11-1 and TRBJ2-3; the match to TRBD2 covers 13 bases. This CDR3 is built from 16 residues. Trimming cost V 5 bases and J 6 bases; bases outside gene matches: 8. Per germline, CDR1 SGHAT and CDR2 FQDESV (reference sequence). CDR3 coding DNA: TGTGCCAGCAGCCCGAGACTAGCGGGGGGTTGGGATACGCAGTATTTT. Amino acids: CASSPRLAGGWDTQYF.

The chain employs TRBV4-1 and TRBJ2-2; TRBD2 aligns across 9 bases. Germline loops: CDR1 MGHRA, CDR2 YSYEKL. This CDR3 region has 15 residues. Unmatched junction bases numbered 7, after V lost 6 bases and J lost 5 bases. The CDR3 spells CASSKGGGATGELFF. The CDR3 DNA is TGCGCCAGCAGTAAGGGCGGGGGGGCGACCGGGGAGCTGTTTTTT.

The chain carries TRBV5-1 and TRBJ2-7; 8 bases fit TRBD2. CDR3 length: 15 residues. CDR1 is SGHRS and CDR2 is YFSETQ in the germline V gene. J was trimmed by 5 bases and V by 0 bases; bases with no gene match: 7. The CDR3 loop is CASSLGASGQDEQYF. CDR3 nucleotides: TGCGCCAGCAGCTTGGGGGCTAGCGGGCAGGACGAGCAGTACTTC.

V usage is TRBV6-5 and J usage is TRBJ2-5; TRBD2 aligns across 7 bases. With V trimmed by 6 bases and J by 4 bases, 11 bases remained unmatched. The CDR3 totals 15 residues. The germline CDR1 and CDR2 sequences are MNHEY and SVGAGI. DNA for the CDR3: TGTGCCAGCAGCTCCTGGGGCAGGGAGGGAGAGACCCAGTACTTC. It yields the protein CASSSWGREGETQYF.

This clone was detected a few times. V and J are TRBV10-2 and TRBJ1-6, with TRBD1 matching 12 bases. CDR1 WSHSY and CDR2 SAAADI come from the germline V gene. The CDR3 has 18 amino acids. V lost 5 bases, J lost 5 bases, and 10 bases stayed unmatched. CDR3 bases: TGCGCCAGCAGTCTGACCGGGACAGGGGGCAGTGATAATTCACCCCTCCACTTT. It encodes CASSLTGTGGSDNSPLHF.

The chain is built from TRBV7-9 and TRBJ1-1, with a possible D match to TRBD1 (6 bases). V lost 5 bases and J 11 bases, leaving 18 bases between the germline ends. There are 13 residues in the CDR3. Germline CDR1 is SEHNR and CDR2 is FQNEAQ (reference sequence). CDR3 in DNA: TGTGCCAGCAGCCGCGTAGACAGGTTAAGGGCTTTCTTT. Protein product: CASSRVDRLRAFF. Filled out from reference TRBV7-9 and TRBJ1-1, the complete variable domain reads DTGVSQNPRHKITKRGQNVTFRCDPISEHNRLYWYRQTLGQGPEFLTYFQNEAQLEKSRLLSDRFSAERPKGSFSTLEIQRTEQGDSAMYLCASSRVDRLRAFFGQGTRLTVV.

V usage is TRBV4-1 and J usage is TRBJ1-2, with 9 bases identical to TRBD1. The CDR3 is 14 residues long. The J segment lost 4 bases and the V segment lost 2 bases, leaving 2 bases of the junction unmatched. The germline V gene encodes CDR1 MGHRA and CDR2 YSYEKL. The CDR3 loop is CASSQTTGGYGYTF. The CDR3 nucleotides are TGCGCCAGCAGCCAAACGACAGGGGGCTATGGCTACACCTTC.

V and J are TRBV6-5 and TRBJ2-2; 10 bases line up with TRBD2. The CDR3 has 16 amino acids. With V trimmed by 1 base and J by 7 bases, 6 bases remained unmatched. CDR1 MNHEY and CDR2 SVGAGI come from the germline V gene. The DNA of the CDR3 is TGTGCCAGCAGTTACTTTACTAGCGGGGTGCACGGGGAGCTGTTTTTT. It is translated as CASSYFTSGVHGELFF.

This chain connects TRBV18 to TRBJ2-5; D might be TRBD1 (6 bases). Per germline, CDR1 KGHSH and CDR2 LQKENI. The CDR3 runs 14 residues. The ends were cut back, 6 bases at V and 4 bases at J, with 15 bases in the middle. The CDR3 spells CASSLRQELETQYF. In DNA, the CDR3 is TGTGCCAGCTCGCTCCGACAGGAGTTAGAGACCCAGTACTTC.

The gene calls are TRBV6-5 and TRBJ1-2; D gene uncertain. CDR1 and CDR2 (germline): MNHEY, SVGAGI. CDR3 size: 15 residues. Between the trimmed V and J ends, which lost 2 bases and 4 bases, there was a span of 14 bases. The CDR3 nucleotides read TGTGCCAGCAGTTACGTACCGGAGCCACTCTATGGCTACACCTTC. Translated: CASSYVPEPLYGYTF.

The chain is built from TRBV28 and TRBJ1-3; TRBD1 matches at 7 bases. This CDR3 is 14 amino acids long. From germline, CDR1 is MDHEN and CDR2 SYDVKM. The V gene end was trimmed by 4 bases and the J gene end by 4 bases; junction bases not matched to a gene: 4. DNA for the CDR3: TGTGCCAGCAGTTCCCAGGGGGTCGGAAACACCATATATTTT. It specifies CASSSQGVGNTIYF.

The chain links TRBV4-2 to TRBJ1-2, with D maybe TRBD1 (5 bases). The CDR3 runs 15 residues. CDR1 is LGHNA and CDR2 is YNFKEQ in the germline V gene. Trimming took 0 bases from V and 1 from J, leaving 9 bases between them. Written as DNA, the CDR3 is TGTGCCAGCAGCCAAGATTCGGGGGATAACTATGGCTACACCTTC. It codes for CASSQDSGDNYGYTF.

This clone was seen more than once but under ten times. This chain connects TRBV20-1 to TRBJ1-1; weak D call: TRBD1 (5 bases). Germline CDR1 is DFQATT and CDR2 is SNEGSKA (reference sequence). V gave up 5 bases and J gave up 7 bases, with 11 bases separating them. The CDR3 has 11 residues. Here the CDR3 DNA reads TGCAGTGCTTTCCGAACAGGTGAAGCTTTCTTT. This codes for CSAFRTGEAFF.

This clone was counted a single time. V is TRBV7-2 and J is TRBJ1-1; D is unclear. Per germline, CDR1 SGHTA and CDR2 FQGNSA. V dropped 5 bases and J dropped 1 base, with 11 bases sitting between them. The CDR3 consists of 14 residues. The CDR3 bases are TGTGCCAGCAGCCCGATGCGGGGGAACACTGAAGCTTTCTTT. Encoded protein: CASSPMRGNTEAFF.

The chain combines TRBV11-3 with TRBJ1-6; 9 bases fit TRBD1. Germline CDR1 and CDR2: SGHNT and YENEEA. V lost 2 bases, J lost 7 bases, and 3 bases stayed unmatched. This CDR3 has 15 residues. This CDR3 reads CASSLTGQGNSPLHF. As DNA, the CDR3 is TGTGCCAGCAGCTTAACGGGACAGGGAAATTCACCCCTCCACTTT. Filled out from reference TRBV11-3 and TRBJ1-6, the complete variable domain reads EAGVVQSPRYKIIEKKQPVAFWCNPISGHNTLYWYLQNLGQGPELLIRYENEEAVDDSQLPKDRFSAERLKGVDSTLKIQPAELGDSAVYLCASSLTGQGNSPLHFGNGTRLTVT.

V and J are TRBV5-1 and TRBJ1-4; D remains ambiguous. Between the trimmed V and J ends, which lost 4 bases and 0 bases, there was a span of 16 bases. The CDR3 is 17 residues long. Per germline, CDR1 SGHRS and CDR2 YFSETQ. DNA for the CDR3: TGCGCCAGCAGCCCTGGGGAGTGGAGCGCAACTAATGAAAAACTGTTTTTT. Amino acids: CASSPGEWSATNEKLFF. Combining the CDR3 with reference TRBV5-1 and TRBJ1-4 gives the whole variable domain KAGVTQTPRYLIKTRGQQVTLSCSPISGHRSVSWYQQTPGQGLQFLFEYFSETQRNKGNFPGRFSGRQFSNSRSEMNVSTLELGDSALYLCASSPGEWSATNEKLFFGSGTQLSVL.

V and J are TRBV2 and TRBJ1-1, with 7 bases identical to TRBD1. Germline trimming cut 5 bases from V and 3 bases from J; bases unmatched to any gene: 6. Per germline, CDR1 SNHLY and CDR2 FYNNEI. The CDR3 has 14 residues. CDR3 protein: CASSLQGRHTEAFF. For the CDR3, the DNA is TGTGCCAGCAGTTTACAGGGGCGCCACACTGAAGCTTTCTTT.

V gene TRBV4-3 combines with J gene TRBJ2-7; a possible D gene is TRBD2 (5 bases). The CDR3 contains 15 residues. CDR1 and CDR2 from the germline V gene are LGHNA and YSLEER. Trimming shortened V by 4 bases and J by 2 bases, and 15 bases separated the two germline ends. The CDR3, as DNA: TGCGCCAGCAGCCTGACGTTGGGAGCCACCTACGAGCAGTACTTC. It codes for CASSLTLGATYEQYF.

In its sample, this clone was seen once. The CDR3 reads CASSLDRAGEQFF. CDR3 nucleotides: TGTGCCAGCAGCTTAGACAGGGCTGGTGAGCAGTTCTTC. The J gene is TRBJ2-1, the V gene TRBV7-2, with D maybe TRBD1 (6 bases). V was pared by 1 base and J by 9 bases, with 10 bases between. Germline V CDR1 and CDR2: SGHTA, FQGNSA. This CDR3 has 13 amino acids.

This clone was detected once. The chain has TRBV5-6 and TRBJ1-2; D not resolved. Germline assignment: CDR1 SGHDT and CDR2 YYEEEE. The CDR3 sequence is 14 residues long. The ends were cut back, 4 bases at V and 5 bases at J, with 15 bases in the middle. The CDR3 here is CASSLGTYWYGYTF. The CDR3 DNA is TGTGCCAGCAGCCTAGGCACATACTGGTATGGCTACACCTTC.

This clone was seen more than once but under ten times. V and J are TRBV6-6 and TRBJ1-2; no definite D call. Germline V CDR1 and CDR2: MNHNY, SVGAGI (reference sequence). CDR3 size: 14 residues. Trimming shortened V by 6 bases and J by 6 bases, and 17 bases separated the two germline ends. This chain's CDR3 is CASSDTQTGNGYTF. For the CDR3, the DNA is TGTGCCAGCAGCGACACTCAGACGGGGAATGGCTACACCTTC.

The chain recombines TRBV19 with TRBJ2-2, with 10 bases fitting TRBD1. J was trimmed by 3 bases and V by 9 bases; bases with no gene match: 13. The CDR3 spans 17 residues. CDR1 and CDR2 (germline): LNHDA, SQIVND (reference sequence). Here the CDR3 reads CARDQRDRGQYTGELFF. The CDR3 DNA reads TGTGCCAGGGATCAAAGGGACAGGGGACAGTACACCGGGGAGCTGTTTTTT.